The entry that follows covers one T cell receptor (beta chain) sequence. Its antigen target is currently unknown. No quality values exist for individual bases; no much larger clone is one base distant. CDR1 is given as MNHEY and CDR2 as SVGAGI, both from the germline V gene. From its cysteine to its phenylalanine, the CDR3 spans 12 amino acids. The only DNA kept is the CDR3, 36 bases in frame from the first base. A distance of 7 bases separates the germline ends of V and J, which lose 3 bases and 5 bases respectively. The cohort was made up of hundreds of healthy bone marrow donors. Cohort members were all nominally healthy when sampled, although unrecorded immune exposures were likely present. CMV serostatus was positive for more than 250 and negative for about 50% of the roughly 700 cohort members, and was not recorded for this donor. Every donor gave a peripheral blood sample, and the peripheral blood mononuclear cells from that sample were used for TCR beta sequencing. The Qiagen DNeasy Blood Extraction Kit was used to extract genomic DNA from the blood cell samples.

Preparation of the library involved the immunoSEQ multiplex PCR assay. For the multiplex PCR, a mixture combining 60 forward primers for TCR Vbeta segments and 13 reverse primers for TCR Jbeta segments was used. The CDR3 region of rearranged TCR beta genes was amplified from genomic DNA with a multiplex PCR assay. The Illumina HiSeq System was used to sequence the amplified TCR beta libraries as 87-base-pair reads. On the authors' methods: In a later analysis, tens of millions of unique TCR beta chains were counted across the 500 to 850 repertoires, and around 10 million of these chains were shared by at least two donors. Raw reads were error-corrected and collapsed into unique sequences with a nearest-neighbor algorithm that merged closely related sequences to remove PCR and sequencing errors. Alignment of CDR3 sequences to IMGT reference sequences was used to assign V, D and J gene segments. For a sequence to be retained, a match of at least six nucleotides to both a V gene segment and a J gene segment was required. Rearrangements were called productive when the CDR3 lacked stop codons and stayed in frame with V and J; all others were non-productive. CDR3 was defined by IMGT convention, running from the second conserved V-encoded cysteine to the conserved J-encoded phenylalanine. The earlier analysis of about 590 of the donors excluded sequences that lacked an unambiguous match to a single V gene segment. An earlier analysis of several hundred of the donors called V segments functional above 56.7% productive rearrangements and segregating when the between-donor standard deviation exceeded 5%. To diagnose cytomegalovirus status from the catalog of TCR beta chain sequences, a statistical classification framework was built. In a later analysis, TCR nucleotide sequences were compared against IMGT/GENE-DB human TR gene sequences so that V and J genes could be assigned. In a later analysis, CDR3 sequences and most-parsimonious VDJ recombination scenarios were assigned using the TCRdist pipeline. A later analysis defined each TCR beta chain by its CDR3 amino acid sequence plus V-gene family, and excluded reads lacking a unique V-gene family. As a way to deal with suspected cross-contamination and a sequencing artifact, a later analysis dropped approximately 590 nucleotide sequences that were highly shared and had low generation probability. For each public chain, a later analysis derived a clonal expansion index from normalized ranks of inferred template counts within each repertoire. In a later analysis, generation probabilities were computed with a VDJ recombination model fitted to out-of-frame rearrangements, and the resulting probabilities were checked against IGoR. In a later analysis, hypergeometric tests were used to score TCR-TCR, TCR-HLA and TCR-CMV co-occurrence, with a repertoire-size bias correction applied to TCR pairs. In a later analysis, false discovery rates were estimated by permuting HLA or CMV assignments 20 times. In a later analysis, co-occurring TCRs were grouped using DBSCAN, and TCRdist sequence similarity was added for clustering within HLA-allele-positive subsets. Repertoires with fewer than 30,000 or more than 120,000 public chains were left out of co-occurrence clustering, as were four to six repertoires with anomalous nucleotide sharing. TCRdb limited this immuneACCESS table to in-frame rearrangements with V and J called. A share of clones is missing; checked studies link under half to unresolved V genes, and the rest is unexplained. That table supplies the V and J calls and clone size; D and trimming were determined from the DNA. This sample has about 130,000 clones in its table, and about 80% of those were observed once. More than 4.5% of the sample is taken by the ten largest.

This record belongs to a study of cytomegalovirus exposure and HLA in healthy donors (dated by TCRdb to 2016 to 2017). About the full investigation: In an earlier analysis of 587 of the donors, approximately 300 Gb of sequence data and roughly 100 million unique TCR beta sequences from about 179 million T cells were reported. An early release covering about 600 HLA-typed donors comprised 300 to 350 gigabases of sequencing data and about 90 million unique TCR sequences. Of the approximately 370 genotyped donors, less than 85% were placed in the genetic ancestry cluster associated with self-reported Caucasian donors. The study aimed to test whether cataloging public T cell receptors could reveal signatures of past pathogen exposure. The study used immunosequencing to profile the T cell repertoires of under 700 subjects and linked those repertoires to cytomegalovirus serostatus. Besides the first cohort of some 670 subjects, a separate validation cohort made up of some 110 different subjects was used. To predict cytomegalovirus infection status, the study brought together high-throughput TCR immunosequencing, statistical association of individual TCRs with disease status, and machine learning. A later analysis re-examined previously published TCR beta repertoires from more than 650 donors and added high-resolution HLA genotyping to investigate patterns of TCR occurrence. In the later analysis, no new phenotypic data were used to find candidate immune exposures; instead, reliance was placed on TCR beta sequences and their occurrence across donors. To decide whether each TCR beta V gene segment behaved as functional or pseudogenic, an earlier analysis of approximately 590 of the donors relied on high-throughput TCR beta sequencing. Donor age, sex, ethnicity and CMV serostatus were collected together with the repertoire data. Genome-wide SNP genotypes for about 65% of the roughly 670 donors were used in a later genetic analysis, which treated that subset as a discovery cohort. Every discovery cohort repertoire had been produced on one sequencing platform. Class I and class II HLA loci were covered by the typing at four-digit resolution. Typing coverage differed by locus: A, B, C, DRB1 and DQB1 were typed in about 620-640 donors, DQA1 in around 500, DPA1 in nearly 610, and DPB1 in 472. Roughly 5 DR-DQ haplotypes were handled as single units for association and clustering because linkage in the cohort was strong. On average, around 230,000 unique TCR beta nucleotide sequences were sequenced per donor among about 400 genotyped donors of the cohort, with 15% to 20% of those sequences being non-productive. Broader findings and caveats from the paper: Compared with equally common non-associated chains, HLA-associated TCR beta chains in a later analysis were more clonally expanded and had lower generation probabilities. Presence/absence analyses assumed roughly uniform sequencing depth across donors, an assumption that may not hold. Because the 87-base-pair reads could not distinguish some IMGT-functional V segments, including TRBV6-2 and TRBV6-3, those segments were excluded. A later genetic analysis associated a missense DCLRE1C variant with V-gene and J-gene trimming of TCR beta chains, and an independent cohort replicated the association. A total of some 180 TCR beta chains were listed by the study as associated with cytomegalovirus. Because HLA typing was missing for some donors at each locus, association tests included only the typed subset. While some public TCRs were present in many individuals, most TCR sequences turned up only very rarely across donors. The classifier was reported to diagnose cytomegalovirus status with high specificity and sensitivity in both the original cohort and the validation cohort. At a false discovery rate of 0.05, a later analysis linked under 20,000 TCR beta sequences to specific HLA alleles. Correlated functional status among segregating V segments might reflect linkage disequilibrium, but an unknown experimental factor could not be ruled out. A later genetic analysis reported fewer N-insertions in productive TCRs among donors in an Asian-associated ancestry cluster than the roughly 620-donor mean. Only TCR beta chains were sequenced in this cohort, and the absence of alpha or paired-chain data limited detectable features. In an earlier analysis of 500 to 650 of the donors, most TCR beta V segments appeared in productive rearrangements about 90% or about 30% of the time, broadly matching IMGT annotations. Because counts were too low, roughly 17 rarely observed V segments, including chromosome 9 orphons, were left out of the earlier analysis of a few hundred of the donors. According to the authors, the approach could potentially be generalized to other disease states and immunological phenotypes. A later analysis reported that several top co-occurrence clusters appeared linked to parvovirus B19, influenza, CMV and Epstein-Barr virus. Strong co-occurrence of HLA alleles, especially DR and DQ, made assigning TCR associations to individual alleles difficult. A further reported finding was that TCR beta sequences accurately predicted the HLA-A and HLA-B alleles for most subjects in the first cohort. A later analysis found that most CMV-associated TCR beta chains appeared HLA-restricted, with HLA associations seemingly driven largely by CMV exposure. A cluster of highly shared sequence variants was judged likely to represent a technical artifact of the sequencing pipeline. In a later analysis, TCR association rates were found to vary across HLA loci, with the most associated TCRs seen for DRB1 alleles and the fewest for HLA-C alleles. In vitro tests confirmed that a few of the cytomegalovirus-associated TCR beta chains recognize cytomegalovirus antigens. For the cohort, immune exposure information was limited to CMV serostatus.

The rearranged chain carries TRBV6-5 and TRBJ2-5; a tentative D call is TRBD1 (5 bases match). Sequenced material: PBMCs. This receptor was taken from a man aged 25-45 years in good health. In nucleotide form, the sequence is TGTGCCAGCAGTTATAAGGGGGAGACCCAGTACTTC. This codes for CASSYKGETQYF.